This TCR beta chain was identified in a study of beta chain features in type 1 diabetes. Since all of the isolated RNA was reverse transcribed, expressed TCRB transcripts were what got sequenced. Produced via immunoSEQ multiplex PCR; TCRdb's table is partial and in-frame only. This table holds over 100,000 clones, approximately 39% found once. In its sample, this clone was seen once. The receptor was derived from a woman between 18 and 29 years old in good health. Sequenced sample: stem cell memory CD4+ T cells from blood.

CDR3 region: CASSTTGGNYEQYF. Here the CDR3 DNA reads TGTGCCAGTAGCACGACAGGGGGGAACTACGAGCAGTACTTC. This chain connects TRBV19 to TRBJ2-7, with TRBD1 matching over 9 bases. There are 14 residues in the CDR3. The ends lost 6 bases at V and 3 bases at J; junction bases unmatched: 6. Germline V CDR1 and CDR2: LNHDA, SQIVND (reference sequence).